This passage covers 21 T cell receptor beta chains from one sample sequenced in a study of vaccination and CD4 T cells after COVID-19. The assay that was used to sequence DNA from cultured CD4+ T cells was the Oncomine TCR Beta short-read assay. TCRdb re-derived calls from the PCR reads in MiXCR, one entry per CDR3 protein. This table holds a few thousand distinct CDR3 sequences, about a fifth found once. Their cognate antigens are unknown. Noted treatment: roughly nine-day PBMC culture with coronavirus spike peptide pools or control peptides (ViraFEST assay). Here the sequenced sample was CD4+ T cells from blood, cultured in vitro, taken after SARS-CoV-2 vaccination. The receptors here all came from a human donor who had recovered from COVID-19.

The V and J genes are TRBV6-1 and TRBJ1-5; no clear D gene. Germline CDR1 and CDR2: MNHNS and SASEGT. The CDR3 extends over 13 amino acids. Trimming pared 5 bases from V and 0 bases from J, leaving 5 bases between. CDR3 loop: CASSLNSNQPQHF. CDR3 coding DNA: TGTGCCAGCAGTCTAAATAGCAATCAGCCCCAGCATTTT.

This clonotype is labeled medium-sized. The V and J genes are TRBV7-3 and TRBJ2-7, with D perhaps TRBD1 or TRBD2 (5 bases each). V was pared by 5 bases and J by 2 bases, with 22 bases between. Germline CDR1 SGHTA, CDR2 FQGTGA. The CDR3 sequence is 17 residues long. The CDR3 spells CASSPSSPSMGAYEQYF. The CDR3 DNA is TGTGCCAGCAGCCCGTCCTCCCCCAGTATGGGGGCCTACGAGCAGTACTTC. The full variable domain, its missing parts supplied by reference TRBV7-3 and TRBJ2-7, is GAGVSQTPSNKVTEKGKYVELRCDPISGHTALYWYRQSLGQGPEFLIYFQGTGAADDSGLPNDRFFAVRPEGSVSTLKIQRTERGDSAVYLCASSPSSPSMGAYEQYFGPGTRLTVT.

This clonotype was recorded a few times. The V and J genes are TRBV7-2 and TRBJ2-1; TRBD2 matches 14 bases. The junction had 14 bases not matched to a gene; V was cut back by 4 bases and J by 0 bases. CDR1 is SGHTA, CDR2 FQGNSA, per germline. The CDR3 length is 21 residues. CDR3 region: CASSSKSSGTSGGRSYNEQFF. CDR3 nucleotides: TGTGCCAGCAGCTCAAAAAGCTCCGGGACTAGCGGGGGCCGCTCCTACAATGAGCAGTTCTTC.

V is TRBV7-9 and J is TRBJ1-3, with a tentative D call TRBD1 (6 bases). Deletions cut 5 bases from V and 2 bases from J, with 16 bases between. The CDR3 covers 16 residues. Germline assignment: CDR1 SEHNR and CDR2 FQNEAQ (reference sequence). The CDR3 sequence: CASSERTVEAGNTIYF. CDR3 DNA: TGTGCCAGCAGCGAAAGGACAGTAGAAGCTGGAAACACCATATATTTT.

This clonotype was recorded at least ten times. This sequence joins TRBV6-1 and TRBJ2-3, with D perhaps matching TRBD1 (5 bases). The CDR3 extends over 17 amino acids. Trimming cost V 4 bases and J 0 bases, with 17 bases left between them. Germline CDR1 reads MNHNS; CDR2 reads SASEGT. In nucleotides, the CDR3 is TGTGCCAGCAGTGCACGCCCCAGGGTTGAGAGCACAGATACGCAGTATTTT. This translates into CASSARPRVESTDTQYF.

This clonotype occurred a few times. The rearrangement joins TRBV6-1 to TRBJ2-6; D possibly matches TRBD1 or TRBD2 (6 bases each). The CDR3 spans 15 residues. V was trimmed by 6 bases and J by 4 bases, leaving 13 bases between them. CDR1 is MNHNS, CDR2 SASEGT, per germline. DNA for the CDR3: TGTGCCAGCAGAGGGGGGACGGGGGGGGCCAACGTCCTGACTTTC. Its protein product is CASRGGTGGANVLTF.

This clonotype is judged medium-sized. The chain is built from TRBV7-2 and TRBJ2-7; 7 bases agree with TRBD2. This CDR3 contains 14 residues. J lost 3 bases, V lost 0 bases, and 2 bases had no gene match. Per germline, CDR1 SGHTA and CDR2 FQGNSA. The CDR3 DNA reads TGTGCCAGCAGCTTAGCCGGGACTAACTACGAGCAGTACTTC. Protein product: CASSLAGTNYEQYF.

This clonotype was seen more than once but under ten times. The rearrangement links TRBV6-2 or TRBV6-3 to TRBJ2-1; 9 nucleotides agree with TRBD2. The length of the CDR3 is 14 residues. Trimming took 8 bases from V and 6 from J; bases not matched to a gene: 8. Germline lookup yields CDR1 MNHEY and CDR2 SVGEGT. CDR3 nucleotide sequence: TGTGCCAGCTCCGCGGGGGGGCCTCTCAATGAGCAGTTCTTC. Translating gives CASSAGGPLNEQFF.

By share, this clonotype counts as medium-sized (0.01 to 0.1%). The chain combines TRBV7-8 with TRBJ2-1, with D uncertain. CDR1 is SGHVS and CDR2 is FQNEAQ in the germline V gene. This CDR3 contains 15 residues. V shed 7 bases and J shed 0 bases, with 13 bases lying between them. CDR3 sequence reads: CASIRPWSSYNEQFF. The CDR3 region has the DNA TGTGCCAGCATACGCCCATGGAGCTCCTACAATGAGCAGTTCTTC.

The rearrangement uses TRBV6-1 and TRBJ2-1; 13 bases align to TRBD2. The CDR3 sequence is 15 residues long. V shed 3 bases and J 10 bases; nucleotides not matched to a gene: 6. Germline V lookup: CDR1 MNHNS, CDR2 SASEGT. The CDR3 nucleotides are TGTGCCAGCAGTGAGGGACTAGCGGGACTCCGAGAGCAGTTCTTC. It codes for CASSEGLAGLREQFF.

This clonotype has more than one count but fewer than ten. V usage is TRBV28 and J usage is TRBJ2-3, with D maybe TRBD1 (6 bases). The CDR3 totals 15 residues. Per germline, CDR1 MDHEN and CDR2 SYDVKM. V lost 6 bases and J lost 5, with 18 bases in between. CDR3 nucleotides: TGTGCCAGCAGCTCCAGGACAGATGAATTAGATACGCAGTATTTT. The encoded protein is CASSSRTDELDTQYF.

This clonotype has more than one count but fewer than ten. The chain carries TRBV20-1 and TRBJ1-1; possibly TRBD1 for D (5 bases). The CDR3 runs 15 residues. V lost 6 bases to trimming and J lost 9 bases, with 26 bases between them. Germline CDR1 reads DFQATT; CDR2 reads SNEGSKA (reference sequence). The CDR3 coding sequence is TGCAGTGCCGTGCTCGACCCAACCGGGACCTGGAAAGCTTTCTTT. Its protein is CSAVLDPTGTWKAFF.

At least ten counts were recorded for this clonotype. The V and J genes are TRBV7-9 and TRBJ1-2; no clear D gene. Trimming removed 4 bases from V and 0 bases from J, with 6 bases in between. The CDR3 has 13 amino acids. Germline-derived CDR1 and CDR2 are SEHNR and FQNEAQ (reference sequence). The chain's CDR3 is CASSSDSNYGYTF. The CDR3 nucleotides read TGTGCCAGCAGCTCAGATTCTAACTATGGCTACACCTTC.

V and J are TRBV6-2 or TRBV6-3 and TRBJ1-5; no reliable D call. The CDR3 spans 12 residues. The V end lost 4 bases, the J end lost 4 bases, and 5 bases lay between the germline ends. Germline V lookup: CDR1 MNHEY, CDR2 SVGEGT. CDR3 loop: CASSSGNQPQHF. In DNA, the CDR3 is TGTGCCAGCAGTTCTGGTAATCAGCCCCAGCATTTT.

The chain links TRBV6-1 to TRBJ1-1; D is uncertain. The V end lost 6 bases, the J end lost 6 bases, and 17 bases lay between the germline ends. CDR1 is MNHNS and CDR2 is SASEGT in the germline V gene. The CDR3 consists of 14 residues. The CDR3 sequence: CASSDGAREPEAFF. The CDR3, as DNA: TGTGCCAGCAGCGACGGAGCAAGGGAGCCTGAAGCTTTCTTT.

This clonotype was seen a handful of times. This chain links TRBV6-1 with TRBJ2-5, with D tentatively TRBD2 (5 bases). CDR3 length equals 13 residues. The germline V gene has CDR1 MNHNS and CDR2 SASEGT. Trimming removed 7 bases from V and 7 bases from J, with 16 bases in between. CDR3 in DNA: TGTGCCAGCAAAGAGGCGGGTGTGGGGACCCAGTACTTC. It translates to CASKEAGVGTQYF.

This clonotype was picked up one time. Sequence at one end of the junction differs from germline and may be a read error. This chain connects TRBV11-2 to TRBJ1-2; 9 bases agree with TRBD1. Per germline, CDR1 SGHAT and CDR2 FQNNGV. CDR3 length: 16 residues. DNA of the CDR3: TGTGCCAGCAGTTTAGGAGAGGACAGGGGCTACTATGGCTACACCTTC. Protein: CASSLGEDRGYYGYTF. The full variable domain, its missing parts supplied by reference TRBV11-2 and TRBJ1-2, is EAGVAQSPRYKIIEKRQSVAFWCNPISGHATLYWYQQILGQGPKLLIQFQNNGVVDDSQLPKDRFSAERLKGVDSTLKIQPAKLEDSAVYLCASSLGEDRGYYGYTFGSGTRLTVV.

This clonotype was counted only a few times. The V and J genes are TRBV7-8 and TRBJ1-2; the match to TRBD1 covers 10 bases. The germline V gene encodes CDR1 SGHVS and CDR2 FQNEAQ. Losses at the gene ends were 5 bases for V and 14 bases for J; bases not matched to a gene: 14. The CDR3 sequence is 14 residues long. The CDR3 protein is CASSQSPGTGASTF. In nucleotides, the CDR3 is TGTGCCAGCAGCCAAAGCCCCGGGACAGGGGCTTCGACCTTC.

A few counts support this clonotype. The CDR3: CASSLFRSYEQYF. The CDR3 DNA reads as TGTGCCAGCAGTTTATTCAGGTCCTACGAGCAGTACTTC. The V call is TRBV27, the J call TRBJ2-7; no clear D gene. The CDR3 is 13 amino acids. Trimming shortened V by 1 base and J by 1 base, and 5 bases separated the two germline ends. Per germline, CDR1 MNHEY and CDR2 SMNVEV (reference sequence).

The V call is TRBV6-2 or TRBV6-3, the J call TRBJ1-1; D unresolved. The CDR3 covers 14 residues. V lost 6 bases and J 0 bases, leaving 11 bases between the germline ends. Per the germline V gene, CDR1 is MNHEY and CDR2 is SVGEGT. The CDR3 DNA reads TGTGCCAGCAGCCGAACCGTCATGAACACTGAAGCTTTCTTT. Its translation: CASSRTVMNTEAFF.

This clonotype was recorded many times. The rearrangement links TRBV7-9 to TRBJ1-1, with 8 bases matching TRBD1. V was pared by 5 bases and J by 0 bases, with 5 bases of the junction left unmatched. Germline V gene sequence: CDR1 SEHNR, CDR2 FQNEAQ (reference sequence). This CDR3 spans 15 amino acids. The CDR3 region is CASSPRQGLNTEAFF. DNA for the CDR3: TGTGCCAGCAGCCCAAGACAGGGGCTGAACACTGAAGCTTTCTTT.